The rows below give T cell receptor beta chains drawn from one sample of a study of graft-versus-host responses after intestinal transplantation. Sequenced by immunoSEQ multiplex PCR; TCRdb stores in-frame clones only, minus some. There are more than 20,000 clones in the sample; 70% to 90% occur only once, and around 1.1% lies in the top ten. Sequenced material: PBMCs, taken 28 days after intestinal transplant. Source of these receptors: a human patient who received an intestinal transplant, so some T cells may come from the graft donor. Both conserved end residues are part of each CDR3. D genes are given only for firm matches. Some rows mark clone size as missing; the rest say once, few, many or name a class of expanded clone.

clone size: NA
CDR3 length: 11
V gene: TRBV11-2
D gene: NA
J gene: TRBJ2-5
CDR3 DNA: TGTGCCAGCAGCTTAGATGGGACCCAGTACTTC
CDR3 protein: CASSLDGTQYF

clone size: NA
CDR3 length: 18
V gene: TRBV10-3
D gene: TRBD2
J gene: TRBJ2-3
CDR3 DNA: TGTGCCATCAGTGAGTCGGGACTAGCGGGAGGAGGGGCAGATACGCAGTATTTT
CDR3 protein: CAISESGLAGGGADTQYF

clone size: NA
CDR3 length: 14
V gene: TRBV30
D gene: NA
J gene: TRBJ2-2
CDR3 DNA: TGTGCCTGGAGCCCGGCAGGTACATACGGGGAGCTGTTTTTT
CDR3 protein: CAWSPAGTYGELFF

clone size: NA
CDR3 length: 14
V gene: TRBV28
D gene: NA
J gene: TRBJ1-5
CDR3 DNA: TGTGCCAGCAGTTTAAATGCGGTCAATCAGCCCCAGCATTTT
CDR3 protein: CASSLNAVNQPQHF

clone size: NA
CDR3 length: 15
V gene: TRBV11-2
D gene: NA
J gene: TRBJ2-5
CDR3 DNA: TGTGCCAGCAGCTTAGAGGGCAGGATGGGAGAGACCCAGTACTTC
CDR3 protein: CASSLEGRMGETQYF

clone size: NA
CDR3 length: 15
V gene: TRBV7-3
D gene: NA
J gene: TRBJ2-7
CDR3 DNA: TGTGCCAACAGCTTAGGCCCGACTTCCTCCTACGAGCAGTACTTC
CDR3 protein: CANSLGPTSSYEQYF

clone size: few
CDR3 length: 15
V gene: TRBV4-1
D gene: TRBD1
J gene: TRBJ2-7
CDR3 DNA: TGCGCCAGCAGCCCCCCGGGACAGGGTCCCTACGAGCAGTACTTC
CDR3 protein: CASSPPGQGPYEQYF

clone size: NA
CDR3 length: 14
V gene: TRBV10-2
D gene: TRBD1
J gene: TRBJ1-5
CDR3 DNA: TGCGCCAGCAGGGTAGGACAGGCCAATCAGCCCCAGCATTTT
CDR3 protein: CASRVGQANQPQHF

clone size: few
CDR3 length: 15
V gene: TRBV6-1
D gene: TRBD1
J gene: TRBJ2-2
CDR3 DNA: TGTGCCAGCAGGAGAGGGGGCGAGAACACCGGGGAGCTGTTTTTT
CDR3 protein: CASRRGGENTGELFF

clone size: NA
CDR3 length: 12
V gene: TRBV5-4
D gene: NA
J gene: TRBJ2-3
CDR3 DNA: TGTGCCAGCAGCCGGGACACAGATACGCAGTATTTT
CDR3 protein: CASSRDTDTQYF

clone size: NA
CDR3 length: 14
V gene: TRBV18
D gene: TRBD2
J gene: TRBJ2-7
CDR3 DNA: TGTGCCAGCTCACATAGCGGGGGGCCCTACGAGCAGTACTTC
CDR3 protein: CASSHSGGPYEQYF

clone size: NA
CDR3 length: 15
V gene: TRBV6-5
D gene: TRBD1
J gene: TRBJ2-3
CDR3 DNA: TGTGCCAGCAGTCAGCCCAGGGGGCGCACAGATACGCAGTATTTT
CDR3 protein: CASSQPRGRTDTQYF

clone size: few
CDR3 length: 16
V gene: TRBV2
D gene: TRBD1
J gene: TRBJ2-5
CDR3 DNA: TGTGCCAGCAGTGGGCCGGACAGGGGGCGCGGGGAGACCCAGTACTTC
CDR3 protein: CASSGPDRGRGETQYF

clone size: NA
CDR3 length: 14
V gene: TRBV5-1
D gene: NA
J gene: TRBJ1-2
CDR3 DNA: TGCGCCAGCAGCTCGAAGGGGACGAACTATGGCTACACCTTC
CDR3 protein: CASSSKGTNYGYTF

clone size: NA
CDR3 length: 14
V gene: TRBV11-2
D gene: TRBD2
J gene: TRBJ2-7
CDR3 DNA: TGTGCCAGCAGCCAGGGACTAGCGGGAAGAGGGTGGGACTTC
CDR3 protein: CASSQGLAGRGWDF

clone size: NA
CDR3 length: 11
V gene: TRBV7-9
D gene: NA
J gene: TRBJ2-2
CDR3 DNA: TGTGCCAGCAGCTCCACCGGGGAGCTGTTTTTT
CDR3 protein: CASSSTGELFF

clone size: NA
CDR3 length: 14
V gene: TRBV5-1
D gene: NA
J gene: TRBJ2-1
CDR3 DNA: TGCGCCAGCAGCCGCGCACGAGCGGGCAATGAGCAGTTCTTC
CDR3 protein: CASSRARAGNEQFF

clone size: NA
CDR3 length: 16
V gene: TRBV7-6
D gene: TRBD2
J gene: TRBJ2-7
CDR3 DNA: TGTGCCAGCAGCCCCGGGACTAGCGGGGGCCTCAACGAGCAGTACTTC
CDR3 protein: CASSPGTSGGLNEQYF

clone size: NA
CDR3 length: 20
V gene: TRBV30
D gene: TRBD2
J gene: TRBJ2-2
CDR3 DNA: TGTGCCTGGAGTGGAGCGGGGGGGCTAGCGGGACCTCGAAGGACCGGGGAGCTGTTTTTT
CDR3 protein: CAWSGAGGLAGPRRTGELFF

clone size: NA
CDR3 length: 19
V gene: TRBV2
D gene: TRBD1
J gene: TRBJ2-7
CDR3 DNA: TGTGCCAGCAGTGAAGTCAAGTGGGGACAGGGGGATTTTGGATACGAGCAGTACTTC
CDR3 protein: CASSEVKWGQGDFGYEQYF

clone size: NA
CDR3 length: 13
V gene: TRBV18
D gene: NA
J gene: TRBJ1-2
CDR3 DNA: TGTGCCAGCTCACAGGCGGAATCATATGGCTACACCTTC
CDR3 protein: CASSQAESYGYTF

clone size: NA
CDR3 length: 15
V gene: TRBV6-1
D gene: NA
J gene: TRBJ1-5
CDR3 DNA: TGTGCCAGCAGTGTACGATTCGGCAGCAATCAGCCCCAGCATTTT
CDR3 protein: CASSVRFGSNQPQHF

clone size: NA
CDR3 length: 15
V gene: TRBV6-6
D gene: TRBD2
J gene: TRBJ2-2
CDR3 DNA: TGTGCCAGCGGTCCGACAGCGGGAGCCACCGGGGAGCTGTTTTTT
CDR3 protein: CASGPTAGATGELFF

clone size: NA
CDR3 length: 16
V gene: TRBV7-3
D gene: TRBD1
J gene: TRBJ1-5
CDR3 DNA: TGTGCCAGCAGTCCGGTGAGACAGGGGGCGTATCAGCCCCAGCATTTT
CDR3 protein: CASSPVRQGAYQPQHF

clone size: NA
CDR3 length: 14
V gene: TRBV6-5
D gene: NA
J gene: TRBJ2-7
CDR3 DNA: TGTGCCAGCAGTCCAGGGGGGTTGGCCTACGAGCAGTACTTC
CDR3 protein: CASSPGGLAYEQYF

clone size: NA
CDR3 length: 12
V gene: TRBV28
D gene: NA
J gene: TRBJ2-2
CDR3 DNA: TGTGCCAGCAGTCTGTACACCGGGGAGCTGTTTTTT
CDR3 protein: CASSLYTGELFF

clone size: NA
CDR3 length: 17
V gene: TRBV6-8
D gene: TRBD1
J gene: TRBJ1-3
CDR3 DNA: TGTGCCAGCAATCCCGGGCCGGACAGGGGAAAAGGAAACACCATATATTTT
CDR3 protein: CASNPGPDRGKGNTIYF

clone size: NA
CDR3 length: 15
V gene: TRBV7-9
D gene: NA
J gene: TRBJ2-5
CDR3 DNA: TGTGCCAGCAGCATCGGGAGACGGTACCAAGAGACCCAGTACTTC
CDR3 protein: CASSIGRRYQETQYF

clone size: NA
CDR3 length: 14
V gene: TRBV7-9
D gene: TRBD1
J gene: TRBJ2-5
CDR3 DNA: TGTGCCAGCAGCTTACAGGGGGCAGGGGAGACCCAGTACTTC
CDR3 protein: CASSLQGAGETQYF

clone size: NA
CDR3 length: 15
V gene: TRBV7-9
D gene: TRBD1
J gene: TRBJ1-4
CDR3 DNA: TGTGCCAGCAGCCTTGGACAGGCAACTAATGAAAAACTGTTTTTT
CDR3 protein: CASSLGQATNEKLFF

clone size: NA
CDR3 length: 15
V gene: TRBV18
D gene: TRBD1
J gene: TRBJ2-7
CDR3 DNA: TGTGCCAGCTCATTAAACCCGGGACAGGGTAACGAGCAGTACTTC
CDR3 protein: CASSLNPGQGNEQYF

clone size: NA
CDR3 length: 19
V gene: TRBV7-8
D gene: NA
J gene: TRBJ2-7
CDR3 DNA: TGTGCCAGCAGCTTAACCTCTCATAGTGGGGGATCACTTCCCTACGAGCAGTACTTC
CDR3 protein: CASSLTSHSGGSLPYEQYF

clone size: NA
CDR3 length: 14
V gene: TRBV5-1
D gene: NA
J gene: TRBJ2-7
CDR3 DNA: TGCGCCAGCAGCTTGGGCCCGAAGACCTACGAGCAGTACTTC
CDR3 protein: CASSLGPKTYEQYF

clone size: NA
CDR3 length: 14
V gene: TRBV15
D gene: NA
J gene: TRBJ1-1
CDR3 DNA: TGTGCCACCAGCAGAGTTGAAGGGTGGACTGAAGCTTTCTTT
CDR3 protein: CATSRVEGWTEAFF

clone size: few
CDR3 length: 14
V gene: TRBV7-9
D gene: TRBD2
J gene: TRBJ2-1
CDR3 DNA: TGTGCCAGCAGCTCGGGACTAGCTTTCAATGAGCAGTTCTTC
CDR3 protein: CASSSGLAFNEQFF

clone size: NA
CDR3 length: 14
V gene: TRBV6-5
D gene: NA
J gene: TRBJ2-7
CDR3 DNA: TGTGCCAGCAGTTACGGGGCAGGAGGCTACGAGCAGTACTTC
CDR3 protein: CASSYGAGGYEQYF

clone size: NA
CDR3 length: 14
V gene: TRBV30
D gene: TRBD1
J gene: TRBJ2-1
CDR3 DNA: TGTGCCGCCTCCCGGGGACAGGGCAGCGATGAGCAGTTCTTC
CDR3 protein: CAASRGQGSDEQFF

clone size: NA
CDR3 length: 14
V gene: TRBV5-1
D gene: NA
J gene: TRBJ2-3
CDR3 DNA: TGCGCCAGCAGCTTGGGCGGGGTCTCAGATACGCAGTATTTT
CDR3 protein: CASSLGGVSDTQYF

clone size: NA
CDR3 length: 20
V gene: TRBV12-5
D gene: TRBD2
J gene: TRBJ2-6
CDR3 DNA: TGTGCTAGTGGTTTGTCCCAGCGGGGGGGCCTAAACTCTGGGGCCAACGTCCTGACTTTC
CDR3 protein: CASGLSQRGGLNSGANVLTF

clone size: NA
CDR3 length: 14
V gene: TRBV6-4
D gene: NA
J gene: TRBJ1-1
CDR3 DNA: TGTGCCAGCAGTCCCATGGCAGGGGCCACTGAAGCTTTCTTT
CDR3 protein: CASSPMAGATEAFF

clone size: few
CDR3 length: 15
V gene: TRBV6-6
D gene: TRBD1
J gene: TRBJ1-4
CDR3 DNA: TGTGCCAGCAGCTACCTGGTGACAGGGAGGGAAAAACTGTTTTTT
CDR3 protein: CASSYLVTGREKLFF

clone size: NA
CDR3 length: 16
V gene: TRBV4-1
D gene: NA
J gene: TRBJ2-1
CDR3 DNA: TGCGCCAGCAGCCCACACACCTATACTGGACCAGATGAGCAGTTCTTC
CDR3 protein: CASSPHTYTGPDEQFF

clone size: NA
CDR3 length: 13
V gene: TRBV5-6
D gene: NA
J gene: TRBJ2-5
CDR3 DNA: TGTGCCAGCAGCTTCACCTTCCAAGAGACCCAGTACTTC
CDR3 protein: CASSFTFQETQYF

clone size: NA
CDR3 length: 14
V gene: TRBV6-1
D gene: TRBD1
J gene: TRBJ1-2
CDR3 DNA: TGTGCCAGCCTTTCCCGGGACAGGGGCAATGGCTACACCTTC
CDR3 protein: CASLSRDRGNGYTF

clone size: NA
CDR3 length: 13
V gene: TRBV19
D gene: TRBD1
J gene: TRBJ2-5
CDR3 DNA: TGTGCCAGTAGTGACAGGGCGAAGGAGACCCAGTACTTC
CDR3 protein: CASSDRAKETQYF

clone size: NA
CDR3 length: 14
V gene: TRBV6-4
D gene: TRBD2
J gene: TRBJ2-2
CDR3 DNA: TGTGCCAGCGGGAATAGCGGGGACACCGGGGAGCTGTTTTTT
CDR3 protein: CASGNSGDTGELFF

clone size: once
CDR3 length: 12
V gene: TRBV11-2
D gene: NA
J gene: TRBJ2-3
CDR3 DNA: TGTGCCAGCAGCCTCTACACAGATACGCAGTATTTT
CDR3 protein: CASSLYTDTQYF

clone size: NA
CDR3 length: 15
V gene: TRBV28
D gene: TRBD1
J gene: TRBJ2-2
CDR3 DNA: TGTGCCAGCGAAAGTCTGGGACAGGGGTCCGGGGAGCTGTTTTTT
CDR3 protein: CASESLGQGSGELFF

clone size: NA
CDR3 length: 13
V gene: TRBV2
D gene: NA
J gene: TRBJ2-7
CDR3 DNA: TGTGCCAGCTATCTGGACGTAGGGAACGAGCAGTACTTC
CDR3 protein: CASYLDVGNEQYF

clone size: NA
CDR3 length: 18
V gene: TRBV5-5
D gene: TRBD2
J gene: TRBJ2-3
CDR3 DNA: TGTGCCAGCAGCTTGGCGTTCGTGCAGCGGGAGAGCACAGATACGCAGTATTTT
CDR3 protein: CASSLAFVQRESTDTQYF

clone size: NA
CDR3 length: 12
V gene: TRBV6-5
D gene: TRBD1
J gene: TRBJ1-2
CDR3 DNA: TGTGCCAGCAGTAAAGACAGGGTCGGCTACACCTTC
CDR3 protein: CASSKDRVGYTF

clone size: NA
CDR3 length: 13
V gene: TRBV30
D gene: NA
J gene: TRBJ1-5
CDR3 DNA: TGTGCCTGGAGTGAGGGCCTATCGAAGCCCCAGCATTTT
CDR3 protein: CAWSEGLSKPQHF

clone size: NA
CDR3 length: 15
V gene: TRBV6-4
D gene: NA
J gene: TRBJ2-2
CDR3 DNA: TGTGCCAGCAGTGACTCTAGCGGGAACACCGGGGAGCTGTTTTTT
CDR3 protein: CASSDSSGNTGELFF

clone size: NA
CDR3 length: 15
V gene: TRBV5-1
D gene: TRBD2
J gene: TRBJ2-3
CDR3 DNA: TGCGCCAGCAGCCCTTTAGCGGGGGGGCCAGATACGCAGTATTTT
CDR3 protein: CASSPLAGGPDTQYF